This T cell receptor (beta chain) was obtained from a study of vaccination and CD4 T cells after COVID-19 (dated by TCRdb to between 2021 and 2023). For the wider study: Six males and four females were included in the convalescent cohort, with two Hispanic individuals, seven Caucasians, two Asians and one multiracial person represented. Participants got two doses of the Pfizer-BioNTech BNT162b2 vaccine (n=8) or two doses of the Moderna mRNA-1273 vaccine (n=2). In control cultures, a CEFX viral epitope pool was used as positive control, an HIV-1 Nef peptide pool was used as negative control, or no peptide was added. At the TCR clonotype level, an earlier paper using these donors assessed memory CD4+ T cell crossreactivity between SARS-CoV-2 and common cold coronavirus spike proteins. In ten to eleven COVID-19 convalescent patients and a handful of infection-naive healthy vaccine recipients, researchers compared the spike-specific CD4+ TCR repertoire from before mRNA vaccination with the repertoire from after. Post-COVID blood samples were collected from convalescent patients a median of roughly 100 days after diagnosis, with a range of about 35 to 180 days. Post-vaccine blood samples were obtained a median of approximately 74 days after the second vaccine dose, with a range of about 12 to 241 days. The cultures were stimulated with overlapping spike peptide pools from SARS-CoV-2 and from the common cold coronaviruses HCoV-NL63, HCoV-OC43 and HCoV-229E. General conclusions and limits of the study: The median count of SARS-CoV-2-reactive clonotypes went up from 20 to 25 after infection to a few dozen after vaccination, although the change was not significant. Of the vaccine-specific clones found in convalescent patients, nearly all (304 of 307) were mono-reactive for SARS-CoV-2 spike instead of being cross-reactive with common cold coronaviruses. Among the post-vaccine SARS-CoV-2-reactive clones in convalescent patients, a median approximately 90% showed up only after vaccination, which suggests vaccine-specific priming. The number of convalescent patients in the study was relatively small, and the study did not examine early timepoints following natural infection.

Trimming removed 2 bases from V and 7 bases from J, leaving 6 bases between the germline ends. Reading the germline V gene (reference sequence) gives CDR1 GTSNPN and CDR2 SVGIG. There are 10 amino acids in the CDR3, from cysteine to phenylalanine inclusive. Solely the CDR3 DNA is kept, with 30 bases framed from the first base. The treatment or condition label for this specimen denotes: roughly ten-day PBMC culture with coronavirus spike peptide pools or control peptides (ViraFEST assay). CD4+ T cells from unexposed donors were collected before the COVID-19 pandemic (2011-2018). The ViraFEST assay was used in the study, in which antigen-specific T cells were expanded with peptide pools and expanded clonotypes were subsequently identified by TCR sequencing. Each well held 2.2 million or so PBMCs cultured with approximately 10 ug/ml peptide pools in IMDM containing 5% human AB serum and 10 IU/ml IL-2. Half of the culture medium was replaced with fresh IL-2-containing medium on days 3 and 7. After 10 to 11 days of culture, CD4+ T cells were isolated by negative selection using the EasySep CD4+ T cell isolation kit. Unexposed donor CD4+ T cells were tested for reactivity to SARS-CoV-2 S and N and four common cold coronavirus spike pools, as cell number allowed. Ficoll-Paque Plus gradient centrifugation was used to isolate PBMCs from whole blood, and the isolated PBMCs were then either used fresh or cryopreserved at -140C. Triplicate wells were generally used for each culture condition. The leukapheresis product for the unexposed donors was obtained through commercial purchase.

Points on this clonotype: The target of this receptor is not known. Base qualities are not recorded, but no much larger clone differs from it by a single base.

Library method: PCR. TCR sequencing of DNA from cultured CD4+ T cells used the Oncomine TCR Beta short-read assay at the Johns Hopkins FTIC core. The QIAamp micro DNA kit was used to extract genomic DNA from the cultured CD4+ T cells. Oncomine TCR Beta libraries made from cultured CD4+ T cells were pooled using unique dual indexes and sequenced on an Illumina iSeq 100. As for how the authors treated the data: Non-productive sequences were removed, and CDR3s not starting with C, not ending with F or W, or shorter than 7 amino acids were discarded. Antigen-specific clonotypes were identified using the MANAFEST web application through comparison of peptide-stimulated wells with reference and other culture wells. An FDR below 0.05, an odds ratio above 5, and a productive frequency above 0.1% in at least two of three replicate wells were required for clones to be considered positive. Cross-reactive clonotypes were defined as significantly expanded in both SARS-CoV-2 spike wells and at least one common cold coronavirus spike condition. Similarity between CDR3 sequences was evaluated in R version 3.6.1 using Levenshtein distances (stringdist) and unrooted phylogenetic trees (ape). TCRdb's own reprocessing of the public reads used fastp at Q25 and MiXCR and kept productive beta chains. A single entry per CDR3 protein holds the most common genes and DNA from its merged rows. TCRdb's processing, not the authors', yielded these V and J calls. For this sample there are about 6,900 distinct CDR3 sequences; about 38% appear just once. Around a third of the sample goes to the ten largest clones.

The chain was built from TRBV30 and TRBJ2-7, with no confidently assigned D gene. Sequences were obtained from CD4+ T cells from blood, cultured in vitro. This TCR came from a human donor in good health. The CDR3 region: CAWSRREQYF. The nucleotides are TGTGCCTGGAGTAGGCGGGAGCAGTACTTC.